The clone carrying this TCR beta chain was picked up many times. The CDR3 has 16 residues. Germline V gives CDR1 DFQATT, CDR2 SNEGSKA (reference sequence). V gave up 6 bases and J gave up 4 bases; unmatched junction bases: 9. The entry originates in a study of Graves' ophthalmopathy and Graves' hyperthyroidism. Under 3 months in duration, the ophthalmopathy in affected donors had moderate-to-severe activity, CAS ≥3 and NOSPECS ≥4. The study excluded patients with other autoimmune diseases, uncontrolled infections, pregnancy or lactation. Sampling around 9.8 ml of fresh peripheral blood provided the PBMCs. TCR beta CDR3 amplification used RNA transcripts. The authors performed first-round RT-PCR with HTBI primers and then a second-round multiplex PCR. TCRdb reprocessed the multiplex PCR reads via MiXCR and lists one record per CDR3 protein. The sample includes fewer than 400,000 distinct CDR3 sequences, 15% to 20% of them seen just once.

The origin of this receptor is a woman between 18 and 29 years old with Graves' ophthalmopathy. Material for sequencing was peripheral blood. The chain uses TRBV20-1 and TRBJ2-5; TRBD2 matches at 15 bases. The CDR3 sequence: CSASGTSGGRAETQYF. The CDR3 DNA follows: TGCAGTGCCTCCGGGACTAGCGGGGGGAGGGCAGAGACCCAGTACTTC.